Below, 27 T cell receptor beta chains from the same sample are listed, as sequenced in a study of blood T cell repertoires in COVID-19. Some clones are missing from TCRdb's copy, which holds only in-frame ones; the method was immunoSEQ multiplex PCR. The profile covers tens of thousands of clones, with about 90% appearing a single time and about 4.6% taken by the ten largest. The sample taken for sequencing was peripheral blood. These receptors all stem from a human donor in a cohort sampled during active COVID-19.

The V call is TRBV5-1, the J call TRBJ2-5; D is possibly TRBD2 (6 bases). The germline V gene encodes CDR1 SGHRS and CDR2 YFSETQ. The CDR3 runs 15 residues. Deletions cut 0 bases from V and 4 bases from J, with 13 bases between. CDR3 bases: TGCGCCAGCAGCTTGGGACTAGGTTCAGGAGAGACCCAGTACTTC. It specifies CASSLGLGSGETQYF.

The genes are TRBV7-9 and TRBJ2-7; a weak D match, TRBD1 (5 bases). The length of the CDR3 is 15 residues. From germline, CDR1 is SEHNR and CDR2 FQNEAQ (reference sequence). V was pared by 5 bases and J by 6 bases, with 20 bases between. CDR3 bases: TGTGCCAGCAGCCCCAGGGAAGAGGTCAATAGCGAGCAGTACTTC. Protein sequence: CASSPREEVNSEQYF.

This clone was seen just once. The gene calls are TRBV27 and TRBJ2-1; 9 bases fit TRBD2. Trimming took 8 bases from V and 6 from J; bases not matched to a gene: 14. Germline assignment: CDR1 MNHEY and CDR2 SMNVEV (reference sequence). This CDR3 is built from 16 residues. The CDR3 protein is CASRLLWGLAINEQFF. The CDR3 nucleotides are TGTGCCAGCCGACTATTGTGGGGACTAGCTATCAATGAGCAGTTCTTC.

The CDR3 coding sequence is TGTGCCAGCTCACCATTACAGGGAAACACCGGGGAGCTGTTTTTT. This codes for CASSPLQGNTGELFF. This chain links TRBV18 with TRBJ2-2; a possible D gene is TRBD1 (6 bases). CDR1 is KGHSH and CDR2 is LQKENI in the germline V gene. V lost 2 bases and J 2 bases, leaving 9 bases between the germline ends. The CDR3 length is 15 residues.

This chain uses TRBV30 with TRBJ2-7, with a weak D call TRBD2 (5 bases). This CDR3 is 11 amino acids long. Trimming took off 5 bases at V and 6 bases at J, with 11 bases between the two ends. Per germline, CDR1 GTSNPN and CDR2 SVGIG (reference sequence). CDR3: CAWGPGGEQYF. CDR3 sequence (DNA): TGTGCCTGGGGTCCCGGAGGCGAGCAGTACTTC. Combining the CDR3 with reference TRBV30 and TRBJ2-7 gives the whole variable domain SQTIHQWPATLVQPVGSPLSLECTVEGTSNPNLYWYRQAAGRGLQLLFYSVGIGQISSEVPQNLSASRPQDRQFILSSKKLLLSDSGFYLCAWGPGGEQYFGPGTRLTVT.

The chain has TRBV14 and TRBJ1-6, with TRBD1 identical over 8 bases. Germline CDR1 and CDR2: SGHDN and FVKESK. The CDR3 runs 17 residues. Losses at the gene ends were 1 base for V and 3 bases for J; bases not matched to a gene: 5. CDR3 protein: CASSQVQGAIYNSPLHF. In DNA form, the CDR3 reads TGTGCCAGCAGCCAAGTTCAGGGGGCGATCTATAATTCACCCCTCCACTTT.

J is TRBJ2-3 and V is TRBV7-8; 7 positions match TRBD2. Trimming removed 5 bases from V and 2 bases from J; junction bases left unmatched: 13. Looked up from germline, CDR1 is SGHVS and CDR2 is FQNEAQ. The CDR3 sequence is 17 residues long. The CDR3 spells CASSPYAGTKNTDTQYF. The CDR3 coding sequence is TGTGCCAGCAGCCCATACGCCGGGACTAAAAACACAGATACGCAGTATTTT.

This rearrangement joins TRBV2 to TRBJ2-5; TRBD2 aligns across 9 bases. The CDR3 extends over 14 amino acids. Germline-derived CDR1 and CDR2 are SNHLY and FYNNEI. J lost 2 bases, V lost 8 bases, and 6 bases had no gene match. The CDR3 is CASGGLATQETQYF. CDR3 in DNA: TGTGCCAGCGGCGGACTAGCGACGCAAGAGACCCAGTACTTC. The full variable domain, completed using reference TRBV2 and TRBJ2-5, is EPEVTQTPSHQVTQMGQEVILRCVPISNHLYFYWYRQILGQKVEFLVSFYNNEISEKSEIFDDQFSVERPDGSNFTLKIRSTKLEDSAMYFCASGGLATQETQYFGPGTRLLVL.

The chain carries TRBV5-1 and TRBJ1-4; 8 nucleotides line up with TRBD1. After removal of 3 bases from V and 7 bases from J, the junction contained 8 bases not matched to a gene. Germline lookup yields CDR1 SGHRS and CDR2 YFSETQ. This CDR3 contains 15 residues. CDR3 sequence: CASSSGTGEGEKLFF. DNA for the CDR3: TGCGCCAGCAGCTCTGGGACAGGAGAAGGTGAAAAACTGTTTTTT.

The chain employs TRBV5-4 and TRBJ1-2, with a tentative D call TRBD1 (6 bases). Germline V gene data show CDR1 as SGHNT and CDR2 as YYREEE (reference sequence). The CDR3 is 16 amino acids. V shed 4 bases and J shed 3 bases, with 19 bases lying between them. The CDR3 DNA reads as TGTGCCAGCAGCCCGGGCAGGGGCGGTTTTGACTATGGCTACACCTTC. This encodes CASSPGRGGFDYGYTF.

This chain links TRBV24-1 with TRBJ1-1; unclear D gene. Germline CDR1 and CDR2: KGHDR and SFDVKD. V lost 10 bases and J 4 bases, leaving 18 bases between the germline ends. This CDR3 region has 14 residues. The CDR3 DNA sequence: TGTGCCACTTCTACACAGCGGTTGGGCACTGAAGCTTTCTTT. Protein sequence: CATSTQRLGTEAFF.

The V gene is TRBV10-3, the J gene TRBJ1-4; maybe TRBD1 (6 bases). Trimming removed 4 bases from V and 3 bases from J, with 12 bases in between. CDR1 is ENHRY, CDR2 SYGVKD, per germline. CDR3 length: 15 residues. CDR3 in DNA: TGTGCCATCAGTGGTACAGGGCCCCCTAATGAAAAACTGTTTTTT. Amino acid sequence: CAISGTGPPNEKLFF.

This CDR3 is CASSPLANTGELFF. For the CDR3, the DNA is TGTGCCAGTAGTCCACTCGCGAACACCGGGGAGCTGTTTTTT. This chain joins TRBV19 and TRBJ2-2; no reliable D call. V was trimmed by 5 bases and J by 0 bases, leaving 7 bases between them. The CDR3 is 14 amino acids. Germline V gives CDR1 LNHDA, CDR2 SQIVND (reference sequence).

The chain joins TRBV12-3 or TRBV12-4 to TRBJ2-7; the D is unclear. The CDR3 runs to 12 residues. V dropped 6 bases and J dropped 7 bases, with 13 bases sitting between them. CDR3 nucleotide sequence: TGTGCCAGCAGCGCCCGAGGTTGGGAGCAGTACTTC. Residues: CASSARGWEQYF.

V is TRBV28 and J is TRBJ1-4; a possible D gene is TRBD1 (6 bases). CDR3 length: 14 residues. The V gene lost 5 bases and the J gene lost 4 bases, with 11 bases spanning the gap. Germline loops: CDR1 MDHEN, CDR2 SYDVKM. As DNA, the CDR3 is TGTGCCAGCAGTCTAACGGACAGTAATGAAAAACTGTTTTTT. Its protein is CASSLTDSNEKLFF.

CDR3: CASSHPRSSYEQYF. The CDR3 coding sequence is TGTGCCAGCAGCCACCCTAGGAGCTCCTACGAGCAGTACTTC. The rearrangement links TRBV3-1 (or the pseudogene TRBV3-2) to TRBJ2-7; D unresolved. CDR1 is LGHDT, CDR2 YNNKEL, per germline (reference sequence). The CDR3 length is 14 residues. The ends were cut back, 3 bases at V and 0 bases at J, with 9 bases in the middle.

This clone showed up just once. The chain has TRBV3-1 (or the pseudogene TRBV3-2) and TRBJ1-2; 8 bases map to TRBD1. The J segment lost 6 bases and the V segment lost 2 bases, leaving 5 bases of the junction unmatched. Germline values: CDR1 LGHDT, CDR2 YNNKEL (reference sequence). The CDR3 loop spans 14 amino acids. The CDR3 spells CASSQSGGGDGYTF. The CDR3 nucleotides are TGTGCCAGCAGCCAATCAGGGGGCGGCGATGGCTACACCTTC.

The rearrangement joins TRBV18 to TRBJ2-2, with 9 bases matching TRBD1. CDR1 is KGHSH, CDR2 LQKENI, per germline. This CDR3 region has 16 residues. The ends lost 4 bases at V and 4 bases at J; junction bases unmatched: 7. This chain's CDR3 is CASSLAGQGTTGELFF. CDR3 coding DNA: TGTGCCAGCTCACTGGCCGGACAGGGGACCACCGGGGAGCTGTTTTTT.

The CDR3 region is CASTEGGTGELFF. The CDR3 DNA follows: TGCGCCAGCACCGAGGGAGGCACCGGGGAGCTGTTTTTT. V usage is TRBV10-1 and J usage is TRBJ2-2, with D perhaps matching TRBD2 (6 bases). The CDR3 loop spans 13 amino acids. The ends were cut back, 7 bases at V and 4 bases at J, with 10 bases in the middle. CDR1 WNHNN and CDR2 SYGVQD come from the germline V gene (reference sequence).

This rearrangement joins TRBV11-2 to TRBJ2-7, with 11 bases matching TRBD2. After removal of 4 bases from V and 6 bases from J, the junction contained 5 bases not matched to a gene. From germline, CDR1 is SGHAT and CDR2 FQNNGV. The CDR3 is 14 amino acids. CDR3 coding DNA: TGTGCCAGCAGCTATCTAGCGGGAGGCGGCGAGCAGTACTTC. It specifies CASSYLAGGGEQYF.

J is TRBJ1-1 and V is TRBV20-1; the D is unclear. Trimming stripped 4 bases from V and 6 bases from J, with 9 bases between. Germline loops: CDR1 DFQATT, CDR2 SNEGSKA (reference sequence). This CDR3 has 11 residues. CDR3 nucleotides: TGCAGTGCTATCATGGGCCCTGAAGCTTTCTTT. Protein sequence: CSAIMGPEAFF.

The chain is built from TRBV5-4 and TRBJ1-1, with D possibly matching TRBD1 (5 bases). CDR3 length equals 14 residues. Trimming cost V 1 base and J 5 bases, with 12 bases left between them. The germline gives CDR1 SGHNT, CDR2 YYREEE (reference sequence). The CDR3 loop is CASSLRQGGTEAFF. The CDR3 region has the DNA TGTGCCAGCAGCTTGCGGCAGGGAGGGACTGAAGCTTTCTTT.

This chain links TRBV9 with TRBJ1-2; TRBD1 matches 11 bases. Germline CDR1 reads SGDLS; CDR2 reads YYNGEE. The CDR3 length is 15 residues. With 0 bases clipped from V and 4 bases from J, the junction kept 2 bases outside the gene matches. CDR3 DNA: TGTGCCAGCAGCGTAGGGACAGGGGGCTTCTATGGCTACACCTTC. Translating gives CASSVGTGGFYGYTF.

The V call is TRBV12-3 or TRBV12-4, the J call TRBJ1-2; D perhaps matches TRBD1 (5 bases). CDR3 length: 13 residues. The V end lost 6 bases, the J end lost 8 bases, and 16 bases lay between the germline ends. CDR3 nucleotide sequence: TGTGCCAGCAGCCCCCCGGCAGGGCTCGGCTACACCTTC. The encoded protein is CASSPPAGLGYTF.

As DNA, the CDR3 is TGTGCCATCAGTGAGTCGGAAGCTGAGGGGGACCATACCACAGATACGCAGTATTTT. It codes for CAISESEAEGDHTTDTQYF. The rearrangement joins TRBV10-3 to TRBJ2-3; D might be TRBD1 (6 bases). The CDR3 is 19 amino acids. V shed 0 bases and J shed 2 bases, with 21 bases lying between them. The germline CDR1 and CDR2 sequences are ENHRY and SYGVKD.

This chain joins TRBV28 and TRBJ2-7, with 10 bases identical to TRBD1. This CDR3 comprises 15 residues. The V segment lost 6 bases and the J segment 3 bases; nucleotides outside the gene matches: 8. CDR1 and CDR2 (germline): MDHEN, SYDVKM. CDR3 protein: CASRPPTGGNYEQYF. The CDR3 nucleotides are TGTGCCAGCAGACCCCCGACAGGGGGCAACTACGAGCAGTACTTC.

The rearrangement joins TRBV19 to TRBJ1-1, with TRBD1 matching 9 bases. This CDR3 spans 16 amino acids. V was pared by 5 bases and J by 2 bases, with 9 bases of the junction left unmatched. Germline V CDR1 and CDR2: LNHDA, SQIVND (reference sequence). The CDR3 DNA follows: TGTGCCAGTAGTCCGCCGGGACAGGGCATCAACACTGAAGCTTTCTTT. Translating gives CASSPPGQGINTEAFF.